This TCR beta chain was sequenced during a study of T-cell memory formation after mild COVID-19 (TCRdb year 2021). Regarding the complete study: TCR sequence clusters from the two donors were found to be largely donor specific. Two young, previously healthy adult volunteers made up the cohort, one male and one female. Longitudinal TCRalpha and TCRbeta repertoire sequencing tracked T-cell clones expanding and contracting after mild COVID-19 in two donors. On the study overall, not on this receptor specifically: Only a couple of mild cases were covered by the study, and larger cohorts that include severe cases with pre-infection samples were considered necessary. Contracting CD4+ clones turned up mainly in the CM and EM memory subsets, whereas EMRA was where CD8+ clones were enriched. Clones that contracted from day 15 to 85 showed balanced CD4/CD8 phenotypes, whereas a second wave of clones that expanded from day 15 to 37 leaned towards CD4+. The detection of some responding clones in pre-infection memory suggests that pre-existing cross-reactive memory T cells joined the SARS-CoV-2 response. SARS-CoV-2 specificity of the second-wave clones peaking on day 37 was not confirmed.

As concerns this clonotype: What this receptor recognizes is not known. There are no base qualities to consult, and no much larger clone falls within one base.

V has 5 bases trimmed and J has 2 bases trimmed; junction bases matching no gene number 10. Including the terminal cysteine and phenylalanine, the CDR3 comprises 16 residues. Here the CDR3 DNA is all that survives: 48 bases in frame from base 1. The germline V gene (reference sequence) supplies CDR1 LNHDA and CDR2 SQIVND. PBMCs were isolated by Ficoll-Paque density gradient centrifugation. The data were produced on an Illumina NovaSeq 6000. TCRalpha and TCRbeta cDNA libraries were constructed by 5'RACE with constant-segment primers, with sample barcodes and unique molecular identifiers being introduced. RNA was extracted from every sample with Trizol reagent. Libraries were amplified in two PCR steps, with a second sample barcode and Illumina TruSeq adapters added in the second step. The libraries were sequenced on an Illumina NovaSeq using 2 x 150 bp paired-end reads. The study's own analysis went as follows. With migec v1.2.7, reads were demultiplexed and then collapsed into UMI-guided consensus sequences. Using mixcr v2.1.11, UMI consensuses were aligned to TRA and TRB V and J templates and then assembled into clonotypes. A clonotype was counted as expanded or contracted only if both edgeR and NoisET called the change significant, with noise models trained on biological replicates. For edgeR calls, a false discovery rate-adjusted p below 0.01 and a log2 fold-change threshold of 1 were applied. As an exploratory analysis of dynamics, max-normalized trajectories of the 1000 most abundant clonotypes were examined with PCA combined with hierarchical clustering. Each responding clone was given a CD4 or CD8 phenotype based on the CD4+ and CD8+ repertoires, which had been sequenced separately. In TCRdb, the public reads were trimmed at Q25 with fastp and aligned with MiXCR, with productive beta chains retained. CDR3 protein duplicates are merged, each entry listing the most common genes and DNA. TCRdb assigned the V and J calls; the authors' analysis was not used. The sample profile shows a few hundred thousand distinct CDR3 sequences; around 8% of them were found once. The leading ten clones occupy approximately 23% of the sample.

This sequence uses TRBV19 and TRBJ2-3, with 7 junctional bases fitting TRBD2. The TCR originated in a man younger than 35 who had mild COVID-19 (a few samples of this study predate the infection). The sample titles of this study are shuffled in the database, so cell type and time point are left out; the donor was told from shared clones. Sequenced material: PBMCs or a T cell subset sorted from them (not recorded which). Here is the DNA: TGTGCCAGTAGTCGTGGTTGGGGGGGAACCACAGATACGCAGTATTTT. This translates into CASSRGWGGTTDTQYF.